A single sample gave rise to the 28 T cell receptor beta chains below, sequenced in a study of graft-versus-host responses after intestinal transplantation. Which antigens these TCRs recognize remains unknown. Data came from immunoSEQ multiplex PCR; TCRdb stores just in-frame clones and leaves some out. The table shows about 86,000 clones, with around 89% occurring only once. The sample consisted of unstimulated CD4+ T cells sorted from spleen or lymph node cells, taken before transplant. The receptors stem from a human donor who was the organ donor for an intestinal transplant.

The genes are TRBV20-1 and TRBJ1-2; D gene uncertain. V lost 3 bases and J lost 8, with 10 bases in between. Per germline, CDR1 DFQATT and CDR2 SNEGSKA (reference sequence). CDR3 length equals 11 residues. The CDR3 DNA reads TGCAGTGCTAGTCCGGGGTCCGGCTACACCTTC. It specifies CSASPGSGYTF.

J is TRBJ2-5 and V is TRBV6-5; no definite D call. The CDR3 totals 13 residues. Between the trimmed V and J ends, which lost 2 bases and 4 bases, there was a span of 8 bases. Germline V gene sequence: CDR1 MNHEY, CDR2 SVGAGI. The CDR3 DNA is TGTGCCAGCAGTTACCGCCGGGTAGAGACCCAGTACTTC. Its protein product is CASSYRRVETQYF.

The chain has TRBV5-4 and TRBJ1-2; no definite D call. This CDR3 has 13 amino acids. The V end lost 0 bases, the J end lost 8 bases, and 11 bases lay between the germline ends. Germline values: CDR1 SGHNT, CDR2 YYREEE (reference sequence). Here the CDR3 DNA reads TGTGCCAGCAGCTTGGGAGCCGATTGGGGCTACACCTTC. This codes for CASSLGADWGYTF.

The V gene is TRBV5-6, the J gene TRBJ2-1, with 7 bases lining up with TRBD2. Germline CDR1 is SGHDT and CDR2 is YYEEEE. The V gene end was trimmed by 1 base and the J gene end by 9 bases; junction bases not matched to a gene: 7. This CDR3 has 14 residues. CDR3 sequence: CASSLMRGYGEQFF. CDR3 DNA sequence: TGTGCCAGCAGCTTGATGCGGGGGTATGGTGAGCAGTTCTTC.

The chain uses TRBV15 and TRBJ1-4; D remains unclear. Germline values: CDR1 LNHNV, CDR2 YYDKDF (reference sequence). CDR3 length equals 15 residues. V was shortened by 0 bases and J by 4 bases, with 9 bases between the two germline ends. CDR3 loop: CATSRDNSYNEKLFF. CDR3 coding DNA: TGTGCCACCAGCAGAGATAACAGCTATAATGAAAAACTGTTTTTT.

This clone was picked up one time. Other DNA sequences of this sample code for an identical CDR3. The J gene is TRBJ2-3, the V gene TRBV18; D is perhaps TRBD1 (5 bases). CDR3 size: 14 residues. Germline CDR1 is KGHSH and CDR2 is LQKENI. V gave up 2 bases and J gave up 2 bases, with 8 bases separating them. The CDR3 loop reads CASSPDSSTDTQYF. CDR3 DNA sequence: TGTGCCAGCTCACCAGACAGTTCCACAGATACGCAGTATTTT.

The chain recombines TRBV18 with TRBJ2-1; possibly TRBD2 for D (5 bases). The CDR3 is made up of 13 amino acids. The germline V and J ends were trimmed by 3 bases and 7 bases, with 10 bases remaining between them. In germline, CDR1 is KGHSH, CDR2 LQKENI. CDR3 coding DNA: TGTGCCAGCTCACCCGGACTGGTTAATGAGCAGTTCTTC. This translates into CASSPGLVNEQFF.

This sequence joins TRBV6-1 and TRBJ1-3, with no clear D. Germline CDR1 MNHNS, CDR2 SASEGT. The CDR3 sequence is 16 residues long. V lost 3 bases, J lost 0 bases, and 12 bases lay in between. The CDR3 region has the DNA TGTGCCAGCAGTGACCCGACACCGAGCTCTGGAAACACCATATATTTT. Its translation is CASSDPTPSSGNTIYF.

The chain uses TRBV27 and TRBJ2-1, with D maybe TRBD2 (6 bases). In germline, CDR1 is MNHEY, CDR2 SMNVEV (reference sequence). The V end lost 2 bases, the J end lost 0 bases, and 11 bases lay between the germline ends. CDR3 length: 16 amino acids. CDR3 residues: CASSLGLRGSYNEQFF. CDR3 DNA: TGTGCCAGCAGTTTAGGGCTGCGGGGCTCCTACAATGAGCAGTTCTTC.

The DNA for the CDR3 is TGTGCCAGCAGAAGACTAGGAGAGACCCAGTACTTC. Protein sequence: CASRRLGETQYF. This chain joins TRBV2 and TRBJ2-5; a possible D gene is TRBD2 (6 bases). The CDR3 sequence is 12 residues long. CDR1 SNHLY and CDR2 FYNNEI come from the germline V gene. The V and J ends lost 6 bases and 4 bases respectively, with 9 bases between them.

This clone has just one count. The chain recombines TRBV19 with TRBJ1-4; 7 bases align to TRBD1. The V segment lost 4 bases and the J segment 0 bases; nucleotides outside the gene matches: 8. Germline CDR1 LNHDA, CDR2 SQIVND (reference sequence). This CDR3 contains 17 residues. For the CDR3, the DNA is TGTGCCAGTAGTAAAAGACAGGGAAGGTCAACTAATGAAAAACTGTTTTTT. It specifies CASSKRQGRSTNEKLFF.

The V gene is TRBV11-2, the J gene TRBJ2-3; 8 nucleotides match TRBD1. V lost 4 bases, J lost 1 base, and 4 bases stayed unmatched. Germline values: CDR1 SGHAT, CDR2 FQNNGV. The CDR3 loop spans 15 amino acids. The DNA of the CDR3 is TGTGCCAGCAGCTCATGGGGACAGGGCACAGATACGCAGTATTTT. Translation: CASSSWGQGTDTQYF.

V gene TRBV19 combines with J gene TRBJ1-5, with D hard to call. CDR1 is LNHDA, CDR2 SQIVND, per germline (reference sequence). The CDR3 covers 14 residues. V was pared by 3 bases and J by 5 bases, with 11 bases between. CDR3 in DNA: TGTGCCAGTAGTATGATACGGGGATATCAGCCCCAGCATTTT. Its translation is CASSMIRGYQPQHF.

This clone was found once. The chain carries TRBV7-2 and TRBJ1-3; a weak D match, TRBD1 (6 bases). The CDR3 loop spans 14 amino acids. In germline, CDR1 is SGHTA, CDR2 FQGNSA. The V and J ends lost 0 bases and 3 bases respectively, with 6 bases between them. In DNA, the CDR3 is TGTGCCAGCAGCTTAGCAGGGGGTGGAAACACCATATATTTT. This sequence encodes CASSLAGGGNTIYF.

The chain combines TRBV6-6 with TRBJ2-2, with TRBD2 as a possible D gene (7 bases). The germline V gene encodes CDR1 MNHNY and CDR2 SVGAGI (reference sequence). The CDR3 sequence is 12 residues long. V shed 11 bases and J shed 7 bases, with 14 bases lying between them. The CDR3 nucleotides are TGTGCCGCCTACAGGGAGGGCGGGGAGCTGTTTTTT. It is translated as CAAYREGGELFF.

The chain joins TRBV5-5 to TRBJ2-7; TRBD2 matches at 9 bases. Germline CDR1 is SGHKS and CDR2 is YYEKEE (reference sequence). With 5 bases clipped from V and 1 base from J, the junction kept 7 bases outside the gene matches. This CDR3 has 15 residues. DNA of the CDR3: TGTGCCAGCAGGCGCGGGAGCGGGGGGTCCTACGAGCAGTACTTC. Protein product: CASRRGSGGSYEQYF.

The chain is built from TRBV29-1 and TRBJ2-5, with D perhaps TRBD2 (6 bases). From germline, CDR1 is SQVTM and CDR2 ANQGSEA. This CDR3 contains 14 residues. V lost 4 bases and J 5 bases, leaving 17 bases between the germline ends. The CDR3, as DNA: TGCAGCGTTGTTGTCCTGGGGGGATCCGAGACCCAGTACTTC. This encodes CSVVVLGGSETQYF.

The chain employs TRBV5-1 and TRBJ2-3; maybe TRBD2 (5 bases). The CDR3 contains 13 residues. Germline values: CDR1 SGHRS, CDR2 YFSETQ. V lost 4 bases to trimming and J lost 5 bases, with 11 bases between them. CDR3 region: CASSPDSVDTQYF. The CDR3 bases are TGCGCCAGCAGCCCGGACTCAGTAGATACGCAGTATTTT. Looking up the rest from reference TRBV5-1 and TRBJ2-3 gives the full variable domain: KAGVTQTPRYLIKTRGQQVTLSCSPISGHRSVSWYQQTPGQGLQFLFEYFSETQRNKGNFPGRFSGRQFSNSRSEMNVSTLELGDSALYLCASSPDSVDTQYFGPGTRLTVL.

This chain uses TRBV28 with TRBJ1-5; D ambiguous. V lost 2 bases, J lost 0 bases, and 11 bases lay in between. The CDR3 sequence is 16 residues long. CDR1 is MDHEN and CDR2 is SYDVKM in the germline V gene. The CDR3 reads CASSLPGYRSNQPQHF. For the CDR3, the DNA is TGTGCCAGCAGTTTACCAGGTTACCGTAGCAATCAGCCCCAGCATTTT.

The V and J genes are TRBV4-2 and TRBJ2-1, with D maybe TRBD2 (5 bases). CDR1 is LGHNA and CDR2 is YNFKEQ in the germline V gene. The CDR3 is 14 residues long. V was cut by 4 bases and J by 5 bases, with 12 bases left in between. The CDR3 reads CASSRAGSHNEQFF. DNA for the CDR3: TGTGCCAGCAGCCGTGCGGGTTCTCACAATGAGCAGTTCTTC.

The V call is TRBV4-3, the J call TRBJ1-5, with D unclear. The CDR3 totals 16 residues. Trimming stripped 2 bases from V and 2 bases from J, with 13 bases between. CDR1 is LGHNA and CDR2 is YSLEER in the germline V gene. The CDR3 is CASSQRVTGGNQPQHF. The CDR3 bases are TGCGCCAGCAGCCAAAGAGTAACGGGAGGCAATCAGCCCCAGCATTTT.

The gene calls are TRBV7-3 and TRBJ2-7; the D gene is possibly TRBD2 (6 bases). V lost 2 bases to trimming and J lost 3 bases, with 14 bases between them. Germline V gene lookup returns CDR1 SGHTA and CDR2 FQGTGA. The CDR3 consists of 15 residues. CDR3 sequence reads: CASSLGPGGDYEQYF. Here the CDR3 DNA reads TGTGCCAGCAGCTTAGGCCCTGGAGGGGACTACGAGCAGTACTTC.

The chain employs TRBV30 and TRBJ1-4; D unclear. The CDR3 extends over 15 amino acids. Trimming shortened V by 0 bases and J by 1 base, and 9 bases separated the two germline ends. CDR1 is GTSNPN, CDR2 SVGIG, per germline (reference sequence). CDR3: CAWSVPGKTNEKLFF. Written as DNA, the CDR3 is TGTGCCTGGAGTGTCCCAGGAAAAACTAATGAAAAACTGTTTTTT.

The V call is TRBV30, the J call TRBJ2-3, with 8 bases aligning to TRBD2. The ends lost 2 bases at V and 6 bases at J; junction bases unmatched: 10. CDR3 length equals 15 residues. Germline V gene sequence: CDR1 GTSNPN, CDR2 SVGIG (reference sequence). The DNA of the CDR3 is TGTGCCTGGAGTTTGAGCGGGGGCCTCAGGGATACGCAGTATTTT. Translation gives CAWSLSGGLRDTQYF.

The gene calls are TRBV9 and TRBJ1-4; a weak D match, TRBD1 (6 bases). The CDR3 sequence is 15 residues long. Trimming removed 3 bases from V and 6 bases from J, with 15 bases in between. Per germline, CDR1 SGDLS and CDR2 YYNGEE. CDR3 DNA: TGTGCCAGCAGCGGTGACAGGATTGAGCATGAAAAACTGTTTTTT. It encodes CASSGDRIEHEKLFF.

V and J are TRBV7-3 and TRBJ1-2; TRBD1 matches 7 bases. The CDR3 loop spans 12 amino acids. Trimming took 11 bases from V and 8 from J; bases not matched to a gene: 11. The germline V gene has CDR1 SGHTA and CDR2 FQGTGA. This CDR3 is CAREGASGGYTF. The CDR3, as DNA: TGTGCCCGGGAGGGGGCGTCCGGGGGCTACACCTTC.

The chain recombines TRBV18 with TRBJ2-1, with D unresolved. Trimming removed 3 bases at V and 7 bases at J, with 7 bases between. CDR3 length: 12 residues. Germline V CDR1 and CDR2: KGHSH, LQKENI. CDR3 DNA sequence: TGTGCCAGCTCACCGATCGGGAATGAGCAGTTCTTC. Amino acid sequence: CASSPIGNEQFF.

This sequence joins TRBV7-3 and TRBJ2-2; D possibly corresponds to TRBD1 (6 bases). The CDR3 extends over 18 amino acids. CDR1 and CDR2 (germline): SGHTA, FQGTGA. Trimming removed 2 bases from V and 3 bases from J, with 19 bases in between. The CDR3 nucleotides are TGTGCCAGCAGCTTAGCTACGTTGGGGCAGGGGTACACCGGGGAGCTGTTTTTT. Its protein product is CASSLATLGQGYTGELFF.